This TCR beta chain was recorded in a study of blood T cell repertoires in COVID-19. Source study methods: Cell counts per sample came from amplifying reference gene primers. Here immunoSEQ multiplex PCR was the method, and the copy in TCRdb shows in-frame clones only, minus some. V and J calls and clone size come straight from that table; D and trimming were deduced from the DNA. The sample contains fewer than 350,000 clones, 87% of which appear only once. Regarding this clone: Within the sample, other DNA sequences also encode this same CDR3.

The length of the CDR3 is 12 residues. The germline V gene has CDR1 MDHEN and CDR2 SYDVKM. V lost 5 bases, J lost 6 bases, and 8 bases lay in between. The sequence was collected from a woman aged 40 to 50 who had recovered from COVID-19. This chain joins TRBV28 and TRBJ1-5; maybe TRBD1 (6 bases). The material sequenced was PBMCs or T cells enriched from blood (not recorded which). The CDR3 DNA reads as TGTGCCAGCAGTCTACAGGGTCAGCCCCAGCATTTT. Translated, it gives CASSLQGQPQHF.